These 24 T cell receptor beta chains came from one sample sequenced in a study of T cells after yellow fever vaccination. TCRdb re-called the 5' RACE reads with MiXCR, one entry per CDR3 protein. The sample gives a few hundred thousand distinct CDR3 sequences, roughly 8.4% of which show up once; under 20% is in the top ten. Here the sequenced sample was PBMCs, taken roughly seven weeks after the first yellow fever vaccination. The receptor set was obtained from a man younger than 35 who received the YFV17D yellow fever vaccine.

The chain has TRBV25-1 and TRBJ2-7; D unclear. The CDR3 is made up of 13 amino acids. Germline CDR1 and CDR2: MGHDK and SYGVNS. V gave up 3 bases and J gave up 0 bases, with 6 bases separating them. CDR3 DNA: TGTGCCAGCAGTGAGTATGGCTCCTACGAGCAGTACTTC. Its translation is CASSEYGSYEQYF.

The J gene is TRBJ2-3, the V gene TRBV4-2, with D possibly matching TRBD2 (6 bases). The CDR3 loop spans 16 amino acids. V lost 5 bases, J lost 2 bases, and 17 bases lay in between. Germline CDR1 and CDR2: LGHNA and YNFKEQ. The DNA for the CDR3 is TGTGCCAGCAGCAGGGCGGAGGGTTTTATCACAGATACGCAGTATTTT. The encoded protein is CASSRAEGFITDTQYF.

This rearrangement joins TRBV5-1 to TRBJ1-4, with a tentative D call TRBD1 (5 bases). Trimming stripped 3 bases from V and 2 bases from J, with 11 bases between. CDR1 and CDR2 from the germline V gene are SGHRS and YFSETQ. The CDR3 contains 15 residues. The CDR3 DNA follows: TGCGCCAGCAGCTGGGGGAATTGGACTAATGAAAAACTGTTTTTT. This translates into CASSWGNWTNEKLFF.

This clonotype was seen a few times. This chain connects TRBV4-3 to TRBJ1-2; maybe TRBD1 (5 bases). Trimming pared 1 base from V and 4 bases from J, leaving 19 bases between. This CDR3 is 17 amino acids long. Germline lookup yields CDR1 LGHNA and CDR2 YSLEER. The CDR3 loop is CASSQAEWLSTVYGYTF. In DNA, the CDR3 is TGCGCCAGCAGCCAAGCCGAATGGTTGTCGACAGTCTATGGCTACACCTTC.

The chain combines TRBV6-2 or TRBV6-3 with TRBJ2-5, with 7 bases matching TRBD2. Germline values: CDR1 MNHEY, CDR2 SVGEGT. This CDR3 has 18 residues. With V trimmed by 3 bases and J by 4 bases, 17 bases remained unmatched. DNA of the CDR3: TGTGCCAGCAGTTATAAGGTAGTAGGGCTAGCGGTTGGAGAGACCCAGTACTTC. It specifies CASSYKVVGLAVGETQYF.

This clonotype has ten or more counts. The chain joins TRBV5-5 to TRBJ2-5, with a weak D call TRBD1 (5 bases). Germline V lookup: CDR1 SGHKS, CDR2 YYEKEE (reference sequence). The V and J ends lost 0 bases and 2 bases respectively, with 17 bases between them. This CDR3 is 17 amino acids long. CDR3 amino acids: CASSLGVSMGQQETQYF. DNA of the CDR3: TGTGCCAGCAGCTTGGGGGTTTCCATGGGGCAACAAGAGACCCAGTACTTC.

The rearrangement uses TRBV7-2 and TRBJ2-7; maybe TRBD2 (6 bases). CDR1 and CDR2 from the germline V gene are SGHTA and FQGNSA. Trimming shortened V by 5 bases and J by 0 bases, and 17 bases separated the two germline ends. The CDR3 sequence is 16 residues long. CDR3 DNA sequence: TGTGCCAGCAGCCCCCACGCTGCGGGGAGCTCCTACGAGCAGTACTTC. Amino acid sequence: CASSPHAAGSSYEQYF.

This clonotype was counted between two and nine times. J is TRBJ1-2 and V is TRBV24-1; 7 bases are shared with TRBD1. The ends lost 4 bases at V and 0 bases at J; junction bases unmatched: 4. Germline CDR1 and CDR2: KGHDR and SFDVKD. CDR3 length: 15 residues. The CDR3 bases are TGTGCCACCAGTGACAACAGGGGAGCTAACTATGGCTACACCTTC. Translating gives CATSDNRGANYGYTF.

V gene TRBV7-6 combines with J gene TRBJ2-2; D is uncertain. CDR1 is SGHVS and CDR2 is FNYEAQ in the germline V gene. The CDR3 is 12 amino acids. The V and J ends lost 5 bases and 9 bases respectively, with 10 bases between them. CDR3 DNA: TGTGCCAGCAGCGTCTCCCCCCGGGAGCTGTTTTTT. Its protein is CASSVSPRELFF.

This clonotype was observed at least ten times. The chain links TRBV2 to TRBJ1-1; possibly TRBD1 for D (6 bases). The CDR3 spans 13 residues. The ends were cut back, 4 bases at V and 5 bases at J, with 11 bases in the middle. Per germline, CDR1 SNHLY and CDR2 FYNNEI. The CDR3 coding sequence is TGTGCCAGCAGTGGGGGGCCGGGGACTGAAGCTTTCTTT. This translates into CASSGGPGTEAFF.

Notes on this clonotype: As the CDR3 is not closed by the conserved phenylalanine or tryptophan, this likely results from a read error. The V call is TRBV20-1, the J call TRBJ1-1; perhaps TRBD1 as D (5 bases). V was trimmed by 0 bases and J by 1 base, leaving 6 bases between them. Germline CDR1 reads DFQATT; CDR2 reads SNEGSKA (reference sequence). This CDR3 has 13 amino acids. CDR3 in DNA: TGCAGTGCTAGAGAGGGGGGGAACACTGAAGCTTTCATT. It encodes CSAREGGNTEAFI.

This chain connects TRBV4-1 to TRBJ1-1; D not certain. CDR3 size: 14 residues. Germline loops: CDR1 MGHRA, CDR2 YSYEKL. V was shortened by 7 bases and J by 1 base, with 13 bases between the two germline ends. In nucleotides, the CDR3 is TGCGCCAGCATCCTGAGTGGGGAGAACACTGAAGCTTTCTTT. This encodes CASILSGENTEAFF.

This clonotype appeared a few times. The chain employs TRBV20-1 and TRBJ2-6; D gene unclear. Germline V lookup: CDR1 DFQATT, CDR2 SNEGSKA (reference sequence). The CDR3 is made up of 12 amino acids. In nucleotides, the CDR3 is TGCGTGGGAAGCTCTGGGGCCAACGTCCTGACTTTC. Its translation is CVGSSGANVLTF.

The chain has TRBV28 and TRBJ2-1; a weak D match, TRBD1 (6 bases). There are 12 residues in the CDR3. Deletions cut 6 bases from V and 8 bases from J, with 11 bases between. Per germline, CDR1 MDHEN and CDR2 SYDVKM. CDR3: CASRQGYDEQFF. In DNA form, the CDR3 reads TGTGCCAGCAGGCAGGGGTACGATGAGCAGTTCTTC.

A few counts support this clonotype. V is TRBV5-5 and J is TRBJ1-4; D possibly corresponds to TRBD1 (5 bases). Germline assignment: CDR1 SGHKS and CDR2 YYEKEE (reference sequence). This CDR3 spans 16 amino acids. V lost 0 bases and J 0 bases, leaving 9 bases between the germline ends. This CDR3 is CASSLGRGATNEKLFF. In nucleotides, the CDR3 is TGTGCCAGCAGCTTGGGACGGGGGGCAACTAATGAAAAACTGTTTTTT.

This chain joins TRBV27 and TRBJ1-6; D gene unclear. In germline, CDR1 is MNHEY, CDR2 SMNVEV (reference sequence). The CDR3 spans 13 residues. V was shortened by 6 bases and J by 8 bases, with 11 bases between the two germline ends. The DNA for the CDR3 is TGTGCCAGCAGCCAGGAACCTTATTCACCCCTCCACTTT. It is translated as CASSQEPYSPLHF.

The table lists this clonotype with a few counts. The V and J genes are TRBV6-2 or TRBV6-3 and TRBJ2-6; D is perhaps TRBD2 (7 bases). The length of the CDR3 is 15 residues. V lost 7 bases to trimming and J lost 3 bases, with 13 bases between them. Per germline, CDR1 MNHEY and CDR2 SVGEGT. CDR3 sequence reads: CASMSGGSGANVLTF. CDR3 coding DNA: TGTGCCAGCATGTCGGGGGGCAGTGGGGCCAACGTCCTGACTTTC.

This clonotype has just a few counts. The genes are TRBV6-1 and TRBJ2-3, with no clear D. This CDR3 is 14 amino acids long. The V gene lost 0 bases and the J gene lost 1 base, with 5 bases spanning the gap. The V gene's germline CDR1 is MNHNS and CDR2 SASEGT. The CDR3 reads CASSEAAGTDTQYF. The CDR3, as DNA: TGTGCCAGCAGTGAAGCCGCGGGCACAGATACGCAGTATTTT.

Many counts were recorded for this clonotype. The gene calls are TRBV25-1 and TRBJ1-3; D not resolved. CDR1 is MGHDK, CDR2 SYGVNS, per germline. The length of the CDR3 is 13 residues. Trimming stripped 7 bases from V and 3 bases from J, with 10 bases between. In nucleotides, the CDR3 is TGTGCCAGCACTCCGGAATTTGGAAACACCATATATTTT. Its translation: CASTPEFGNTIYF.

CDR3 protein: CASSRLAGGWDTQYF. As DNA, the CDR3 is TGTGCCAGCAGCAGACTAGCGGGGGGTTGGGATACGCAGTATTTT. The chain has TRBV5-5 and TRBJ2-3; 13 bases align to TRBD2. V trimming: 4 bases; J trimming: 6 bases; junction bases outside the gene matches: 5. The CDR3 has 15 amino acids. Germline CDR1 and CDR2: SGHKS and YYEKEE (reference sequence).

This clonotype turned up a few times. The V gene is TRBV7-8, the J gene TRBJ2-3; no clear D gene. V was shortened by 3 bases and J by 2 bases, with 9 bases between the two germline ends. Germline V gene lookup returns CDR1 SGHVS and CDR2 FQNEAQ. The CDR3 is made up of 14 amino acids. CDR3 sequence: CASSFEPHTDTQYF. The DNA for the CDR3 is TGTGCCAGCAGCTTCGAACCCCACACAGATACGCAGTATTTT.

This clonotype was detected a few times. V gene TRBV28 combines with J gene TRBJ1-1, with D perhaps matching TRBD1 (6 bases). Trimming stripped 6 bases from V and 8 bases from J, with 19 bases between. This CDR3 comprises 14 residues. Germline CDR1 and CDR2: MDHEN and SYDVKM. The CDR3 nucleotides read TGTGCCAGCAGCCCCGGACAGACCCAGGGGGAAGCTTTCTTT. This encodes CASSPGQTQGEAFF. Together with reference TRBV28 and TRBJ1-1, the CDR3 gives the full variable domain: DVKVTQSSRYLVKRTGEKVFLECVQDMDHENMFWYRQDPGLGLRLIYFSYDVKMKEKGDIPEGYSVSREKKERFSLILESASTNQTSMYLCASSPGQTQGEAFFGQGTRLTVV.

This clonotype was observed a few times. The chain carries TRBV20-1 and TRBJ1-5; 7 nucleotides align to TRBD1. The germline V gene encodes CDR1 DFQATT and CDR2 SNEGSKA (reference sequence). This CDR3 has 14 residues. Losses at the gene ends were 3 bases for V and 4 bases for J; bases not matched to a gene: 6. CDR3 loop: CSARTGMFNQPQHF. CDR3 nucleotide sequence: TGCAGTGCTAGGACAGGGATGTTTAATCAGCCCCAGCATTTT.

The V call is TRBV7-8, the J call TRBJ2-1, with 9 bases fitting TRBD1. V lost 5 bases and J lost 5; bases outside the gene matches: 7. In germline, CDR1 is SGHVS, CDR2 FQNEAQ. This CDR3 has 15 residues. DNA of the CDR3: TGTGCCAGCAGCATCTCGCGGACAGGGGACAATGAGCAGTTCTTC. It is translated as CASSISRTGDNEQFF.